One TCR beta chain is described in this entry. V was cut by 9 bases and J by 3 bases, with 19 bases left in between. The CDR3 contains 15 residues. Germline V CDR1 and CDR2: SEHNR, FQNEAQ (reference sequence). Produced via immunoSEQ multiplex PCR; TCRdb's table is partial and in-frame only. The data contain around 13,000 clones, under 95% of them singletons. The data stem from a study of blood T cell dynamics during melanoma immunotherapy. Time point reported: week 3, after first cycle of checkpoint inhibitor. The V gene is TRBV7-9, the J gene TRBJ2-3; D gene unclear. The sample in question was effector memory CD8+ T cells from blood, obtained from a patient treated with checkpoint blockade. The receptor's source is a human donor with melanoma. CDR3 DNA: TGTGCCAGTAAAGAGGCGGTCTCGCTTACAGATACGCAGTATTTT. As protein: CASKEAVSLTDTQYF.